In this sample, the clone carrying this T cell receptor beta chain turned up many times. Its specificity is not known. This sample was taken from a study of T-cell reconstitution after alpha-beta-depleted transplantation in children. The germline V gene has CDR1 SQVTM and CDR2 ANQGSEA. The CDR3 loop spans 15 amino acids. V lost 3 bases, J lost 0 bases, and 14 bases lay in between. Notes on the study in general: Recipient T cells and thymic progenitors that survived were the source of the high TCRbeta diversity seen at day 60 in some patients. T cells produced anew were the main source of T-cell counts and diversity one year after transplant. Several hundred expanded graft clones reportedly supplied alpha-beta T cells about two months after transplant.

Preparing the TCRbeta library involved the use of unique molecular identifiers. TCRdb redid the calling of the PCR reads with MiXCR, one entry per CDR3 protein. The table has about 580,000 distinct CDR3 sequences, 20% to 25% seen once. This rearrangement joins TRBV29-1 to TRBJ1-1, with D unclear. The starting material was PBMCs, mostly from graft donor cells, obtained 360 days after TCRalphabeta/CD19-depleted stem cell transplant. The receptor was derived from a boy in the first two years of life who had a stem cell transplant for acute myeloid leukemia, so the T cells may come from the graft donor. This chain's CDR3 is CSVDGRLSMNTEAFF. The CDR3 DNA follows: TGCAGCGTTGACGGGCGGTTATCCATGAACACTGAAGCTTTCTTT.